This T cell receptor beta chain was captured in a study of shared clonotypes between healthy human individuals. V lost 2 bases and J 5 bases, leaving 15 bases between the germline ends. The germline gives CDR1 WSHSY, CDR2 SAAADI. The CDR3 covers 15 residues. Libraries were prepared by immunoSEQ multiplex PCR; TCRdb keeps only in-frame clonotypes and omits some of them. This table has under 2.5 million clones, 85% to 95% appearing once. This receptor was taken from a man aged 18 to 30 in good health. Some clones in this sample may be carry-over from other donors' samples. The sequenced sample was naive CD4+ T cells from PBMCs. Subset of the sample: CD45RA+ positively selected. This chain links TRBV10-2 with TRBJ1-2, with D perhaps matching TRBD1 (5 bases). Here the CDR3 DNA reads TGCGCCAGCAGTGAGCGCCGTTCGGGGGGGTATGGCTACACCTTC. This translates into CASSERRSGGYGYTF.